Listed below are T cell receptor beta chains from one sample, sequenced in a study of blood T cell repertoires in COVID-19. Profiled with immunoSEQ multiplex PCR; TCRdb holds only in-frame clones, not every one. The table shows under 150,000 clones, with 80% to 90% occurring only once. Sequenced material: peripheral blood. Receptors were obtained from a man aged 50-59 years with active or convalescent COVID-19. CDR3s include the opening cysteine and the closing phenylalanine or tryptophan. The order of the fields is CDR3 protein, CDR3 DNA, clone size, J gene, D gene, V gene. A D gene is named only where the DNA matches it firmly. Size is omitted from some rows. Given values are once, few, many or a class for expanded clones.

CASRRGGGKLFF,TGTGCCAGTAGGAGAGGTGGCGGAAAACTGTTTTTT,.,TRBJ1-4,.,TRBV19
CASSLSSGWSSGTGELFF,TGTGCCAGCAGCTTATCGAGCGGGTGGAGTTCGGGCACCGGGGAGCTGTTTTTT,.,TRBJ2-2,.,TRBV11-2
CASSYTGQLGPEAFF,TGTGCCAGCAGTTACACGGGACAGTTGGGCCCTGAAGCTTTCTTT,.,TRBJ1-1,TRBD1,TRBV6-5
CAVCAEAFF,TGTGCAGTGTGCGCTGAAGCTTTCTTT,once,TRBJ1-1,.,TRBV12-2
CASSLGQGESYEQYF,TGTGCCAGTAGTCTGGGACAGGGGGAATCCTACGAGCAGTACTTC,.,TRBJ2-7,TRBD1,TRBV19
CASSQEFTGSTPLHF,TGCGCCAGCAGCCAAGAGTTCACAGGGTCCACACCCCTCCACTTT,.,TRBJ1-6,.,TRBV4-3
CASSILDRVDQPQHF,TGTGCCAGTAGTATTTTGGACAGGGTGGATCAGCCCCAGCATTTT,.,TRBJ1-5,TRBD1,TRBV19
CASTTLGQGAVGYTF,TGTGCCAGCACGACTTTGGGTCAGGGGGCAGTTGGCTACACCTTC,.,TRBJ1-2,TRBD1,TRBV28
CASSLGGGSYNEQFF,TGTGCCAGCAGCTTAGGCGGGGGCTCCTACAATGAGCAGTTCTTC,once,TRBJ2-1,TRBD2,TRBV7-2
CASSLGTSGGPEQFF,TGCGCCAGCAGCTTGGGGACTAGCGGGGGACCTGAGCAGTTCTTC,.,TRBJ2-1,TRBD2,TRBV5-1
CATARLAGGPTSYEQYF,TGTGCCACCGCAAGGCTAGCGGGGGGACCGACCTCCTACGAGCAGTACTTC,.,TRBJ2-7,TRBD2,TRBV27
CASSLDRTNGYTF,TGTGCCAGCAGTCTTGACAGGACAAATGGCTACACCTTC,once,TRBJ1-2,.,TRBV7-6
CASRLMTDNEQFF,TGTGCCAGCAGACTGATGACAGACAATGAGCAGTTCTTC,.,TRBJ2-1,.,TRBV6-5
CASSESARGNNEQFF,TGCGCCAGCAGTGAGTCGGCCAGGGGAAACAATGAGCAGTTCTTC,.,TRBJ2-1,.,TRBV10-2
CASSQVGGTGELFF,TGCGCCAGCAGCCAAGTGGGGGGCACCGGGGAGCTGTTTTTT,.,TRBJ2-2,.,TRBV4-1
CASGTLADLYNEQFF,TGTGCTAGTGGAACGTTAGCTGACCTCTACAATGAGCAGTTCTTC,.,TRBJ2-1,.,TRBV12-5
CASGKAGTTEAFF,TGTGCCAGCGGAAAGGCGGGTACCACTGAAGCTTTCTTT,.,TRBJ1-1,.,TRBV19
CASSSLGGNTEAFF,TGCGCCAGCAGCTCACTCGGGGGGAACACTGAAGCTTTCTTT,.,TRBJ1-1,.,TRBV5-1
CASSERRTGNTIYF,TGTGCCAGCAGTGAAAGGAGAACTGGAAACACCATATATTTT,.,TRBJ1-3,.,TRBV6-1
CASSKGAAGQTQYF,TGTGCCAGTTCCAAGGGGGCCGCCGGCCAGACCCAGTACTTC,.,TRBJ2-5,TRBD1,TRBV19
CASSGVRDQPQHF,TGTGCCAGCAGTGGGGTCAGGGATCAGCCCCAGCATTTT,.,TRBJ1-5,.,TRBV2
CSDRDSQETQYF,TGCAGCGATCGGGACAGCCAAGAGACCCAGTACTTC,.,TRBJ2-5,TRBD1,TRBV29-1
CASSPRRELGNEQFF,TGTGCCAGCAGCCCTCGGCGGGAGTTAGGAAATGAGCAGTTCTTC,.,TRBJ2-1,TRBD2,TRBV7-2
CACNRAWDTGELFF,TGTGCCTGTAACAGGGCTTGGGACACCGGGGAGCTGTTTTTT,.,TRBJ2-2,.,TRBV30
CASSGTANQPQHF,TGTGCCAGTAGTGGGACAGCCAATCAGCCCCAGCATTTT,.,TRBJ1-5,TRBD1,TRBV19
CASSGTGMFETQYF,TGTGCCAGCAGTGGGACAGGGATGTTCGAGACCCAGTACTTC,few,TRBJ2-5,TRBD1,TRBV2
CASSEASRGRGVYEQYF,TGTGCCAGCAGTGAAGCCTCTCGTGGCCGGGGGGTATACGAGCAGTACTTC,.,TRBJ2-7,TRBD2,TRBV6-1
CASSPSGRAEETQYF,TGTGCCAGCAGCCCTAGCGGGAGGGCAGAAGAGACCCAGTACTTC,.,TRBJ2-5,TRBD2,TRBV3-1/TRBV3-2
CASSFASPTYEQYF,TGTGCCAGCAGCTTCGCTAGTCCAACCTACGAGCAGTACTTC,.,TRBJ2-7,.,TRBV11-2
CASSLWGGGTDTQYF,TGTGCCAGCAGCTTATGGGGGGGCGGCACAGATACGCAGTATTTT,once,TRBJ2-3,.,TRBV11-2
CASSLNSGTYNEQFF,TGCGCCAGCAGCTTAAATAGCGGGACCTACAATGAGCAGTTCTTC,.,TRBJ2-1,TRBD2,TRBV5-1
CASSLVSGGYTDTQYF,TGTGCCAGCAGCTTAGTGTCGGGGGGGTACACAGATACGCAGTATTTT,.,TRBJ2-3,TRBD2,TRBV7-8
CASRAQGYGYTF,TGTGCCAGCAGGGCTCAGGGTTATGGCTACACCTTC,.,TRBJ1-2,.,TRBV28
CASSLEATNTEAFF,TGCGCCAGCAGCTTGGAAGCGACGAACACTGAAGCTTTCTTT,.,TRBJ1-1,.,TRBV5-1
CATRVTGESANEKLFF,TGTGCCACCAGGGTGACAGGGGAGAGTGCTAATGAAAAACTGTTTTTT,many,TRBJ1-4,TRBD1,TRBV24-1
CASSVAGKRDQPQHF,TGTGCCAGTAGTGTGGCAGGGAAAAGGGATCAGCCCCAGCATTTT,once,TRBJ1-5,.,TRBV19
CASTLLSFREHSNQPQHF,TGTGCCAGCACCCTACTTAGTTTCAGGGAACATAGCAATCAGCCCCAGCATTTT,.,TRBJ1-5,.,TRBV7-8
CASSQALAGNTGELFF,TGTGCCAGCAGCCAAGCTTTAGCGGGAAACACCGGGGAGCTGTTTTTT,.,TRBJ2-2,TRBD2,TRBV3-1/TRBV3-2
CASSLLVTHLGYTF,TGTGCCAGCAGCTTATTAGTTACCCACCTCGGCTACACCTTC,.,TRBJ1-2,.,TRBV7-2